Presented here are 2 T cell receptor beta chains from one specimen sequenced in a study of beta chain features in type 1 diabetes (dated by TCRdb to 2016 to 2018). General study outcomes and caveats: Type 1 diabetes patients showed a moderate but significant shortening of TCRB CDR3 length in all four CD4+ subsets.

The library relied on the immunoSEQ multiplex PCR assay. The entire amount of isolated RNA was reverse transcribed using the High Capacity cDNA Reverse Transcription Kit, so the sequenced TCRB transcripts were expressed ones. In its TCRdb copy, this immuneACCESS table keeps in-frame sequences only and misses some clones. Where compared with another copy, unresolved V genes explain less than half of these, and the others have no known cause. The sample yields 200,000 to 300,000 clones; approximately 10% were counted once. 0.017% of the sample belongs to the ten largest clones. These receptors have no identified antigens. The sequencing sample was made of naive CD4+ T cells from blood. This specimen's cell subset or site label, per the study, means: true naive CD4+ T cells. These receptors all come from a man younger than 45 with type 1 diabetes.

The CDR3 loop reads CASSQWTSGVEQYF. The CDR3 DNA follows: TGTGCCAGCAGCCAATGGACTAGCGGGGTCGAGCAGTACTTC. This chain joins TRBV7-2 and TRBJ2-7; TRBD2 matches 12 bases. CDR1 SGHTA and CDR2 FQGNSA come from the germline V gene. The CDR3 consists of 14 residues. The ends lost 5 bases at V and 6 bases at J; junction bases unmatched: 5.

This clone was detected a few times. This chain joins TRBV19 and TRBJ2-7, with 7 bases matching TRBD1. J lost 3 bases, V lost 3 bases, and 5 bases had no gene match. Germline assignment: CDR1 LNHDA and CDR2 SQIVND (reference sequence). This CDR3 is built from 14 residues. This chain's CDR3 is CASSIQQGNYEQYF. The CDR3 DNA follows: TGTGCCAGTAGTATCCAACAGGGGAACTACGAGCAGTACTTC.